This T cell receptor (beta chain) appears in the sequencing data of a study of blood T cell repertoires in COVID-19. For the study at large: The cDNA or gDNA used as material had been derived from T cells, B-cell-depleted T cells, or PBMCs.

V was shortened by 4 bases and J by 2 bases, with 17 bases between the two germline ends. CDR1 MNHEY and CDR2 SVGAGI come from the germline V gene. The CDR3 has 16 amino acids. In the original workflow: Amplification with reference gene primers provided the estimates of nucleated cell counts. Assay: immunoSEQ multiplex PCR; the TCRdb copy retains only in-frame clones and omits some. That table supplies the V and J calls and clone size; D and trimming were determined from the DNA. The profile covers a few hundred thousand clones, with 75% to 90% appearing a single time and roughly 3.7% taken by the ten largest.

Sample: PBMCs or T cells enriched from blood (not recorded which). The V gene is TRBV6-5, the J gene TRBJ1-2; D is perhaps TRBD1 (6 bases). This sequence was found in a woman aged 18 to 35 in a cohort exposed to, infected with or recovered from COVID-19 (not recorded which). Here the CDR3 DNA reads TGTGCCAGCAGTTCGTATACAGGGTCTTTCAACTATGGCTACACCTTC. This sequence encodes CASSSYTGSFNYGYTF.